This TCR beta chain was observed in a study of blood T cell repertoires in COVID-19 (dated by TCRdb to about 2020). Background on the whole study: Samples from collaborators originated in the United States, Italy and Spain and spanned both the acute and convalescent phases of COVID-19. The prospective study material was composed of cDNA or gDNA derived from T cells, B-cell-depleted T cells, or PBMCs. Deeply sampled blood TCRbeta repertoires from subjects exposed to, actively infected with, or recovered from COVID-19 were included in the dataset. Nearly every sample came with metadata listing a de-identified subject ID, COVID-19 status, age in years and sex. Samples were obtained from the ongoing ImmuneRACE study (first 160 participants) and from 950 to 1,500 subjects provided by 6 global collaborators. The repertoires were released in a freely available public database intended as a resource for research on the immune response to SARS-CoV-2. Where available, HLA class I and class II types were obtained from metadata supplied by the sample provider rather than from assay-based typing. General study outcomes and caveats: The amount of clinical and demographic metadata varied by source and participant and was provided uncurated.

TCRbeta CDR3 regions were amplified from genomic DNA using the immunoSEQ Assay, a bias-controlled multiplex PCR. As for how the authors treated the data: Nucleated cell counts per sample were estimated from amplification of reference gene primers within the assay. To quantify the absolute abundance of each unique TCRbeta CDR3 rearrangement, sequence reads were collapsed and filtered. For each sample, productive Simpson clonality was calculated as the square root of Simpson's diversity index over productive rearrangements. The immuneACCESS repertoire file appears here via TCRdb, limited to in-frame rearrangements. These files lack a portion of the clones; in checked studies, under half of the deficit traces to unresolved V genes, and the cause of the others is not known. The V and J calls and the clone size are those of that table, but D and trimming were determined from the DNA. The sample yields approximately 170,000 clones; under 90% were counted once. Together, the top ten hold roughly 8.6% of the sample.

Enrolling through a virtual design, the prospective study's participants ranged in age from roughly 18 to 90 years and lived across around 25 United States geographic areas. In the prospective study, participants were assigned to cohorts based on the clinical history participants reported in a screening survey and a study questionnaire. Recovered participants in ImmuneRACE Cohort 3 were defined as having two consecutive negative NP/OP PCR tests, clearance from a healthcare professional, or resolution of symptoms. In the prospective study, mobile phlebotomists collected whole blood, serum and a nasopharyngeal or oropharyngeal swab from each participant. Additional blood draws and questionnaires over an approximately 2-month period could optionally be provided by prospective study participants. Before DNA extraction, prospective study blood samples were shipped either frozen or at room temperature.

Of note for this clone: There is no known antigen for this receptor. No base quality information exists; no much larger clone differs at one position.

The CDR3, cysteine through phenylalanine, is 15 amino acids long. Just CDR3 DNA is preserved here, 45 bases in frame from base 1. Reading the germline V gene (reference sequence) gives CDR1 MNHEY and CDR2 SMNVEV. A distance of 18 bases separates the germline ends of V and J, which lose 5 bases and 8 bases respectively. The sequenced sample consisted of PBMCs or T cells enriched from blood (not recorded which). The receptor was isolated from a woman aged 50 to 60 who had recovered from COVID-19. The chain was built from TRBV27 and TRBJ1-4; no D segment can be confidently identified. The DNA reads TGTGCCAGCAGTCCCCCGGGTCCTAATCGGGAAAAACTGTTTTTT. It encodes CASSPPGPNREKLFF.